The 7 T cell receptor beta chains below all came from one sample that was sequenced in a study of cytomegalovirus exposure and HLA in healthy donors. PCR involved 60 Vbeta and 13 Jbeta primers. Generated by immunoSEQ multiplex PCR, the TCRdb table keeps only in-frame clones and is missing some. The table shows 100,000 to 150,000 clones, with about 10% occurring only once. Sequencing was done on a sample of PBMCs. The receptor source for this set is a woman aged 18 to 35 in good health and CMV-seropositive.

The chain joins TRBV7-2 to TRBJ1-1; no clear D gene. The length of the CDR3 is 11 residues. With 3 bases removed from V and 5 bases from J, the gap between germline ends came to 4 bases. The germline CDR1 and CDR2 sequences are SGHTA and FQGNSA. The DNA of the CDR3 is TGTGCCAGCAGCTTCTTTACTGAAGCTTTCTTT. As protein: CASSFFTEAFF.

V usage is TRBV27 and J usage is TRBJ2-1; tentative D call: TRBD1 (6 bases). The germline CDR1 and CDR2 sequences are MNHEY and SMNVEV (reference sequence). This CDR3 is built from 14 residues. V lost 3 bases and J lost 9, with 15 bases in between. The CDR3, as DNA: TGTGCCAGCAGTTTTGGGGACATCCGAACTGAGCAGTTCTTC. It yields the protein CASSFGDIRTEQFF.

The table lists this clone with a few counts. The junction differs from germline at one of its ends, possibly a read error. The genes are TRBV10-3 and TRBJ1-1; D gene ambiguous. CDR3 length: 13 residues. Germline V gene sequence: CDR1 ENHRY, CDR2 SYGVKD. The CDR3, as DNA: TGTGCCATCACTGAGGTAATGAACACTGAAGCTTTCTTT. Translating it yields CAITEVMNTEAFF.

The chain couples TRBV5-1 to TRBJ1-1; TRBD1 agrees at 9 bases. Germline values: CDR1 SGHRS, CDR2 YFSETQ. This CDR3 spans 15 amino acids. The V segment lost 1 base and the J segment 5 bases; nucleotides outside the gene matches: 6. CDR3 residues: CASSLLGGTGTEAFF. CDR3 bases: TGCGCCAGCAGCTTGTTGGGAGGGACAGGGACTGAAGCTTTCTTT.

The CDR3 nucleotides read TGTGCCTGGAGCCCCGGGGGGGGAGAGGAGGCAACTAATGAAAAACTGTTTTTT. This encodes CAWSPGGGEEATNEKLFF. The gene calls are TRBV30 and TRBJ1-4; possible D gene TRBD1, 5 bases. Germline V gene lookup returns CDR1 GTSNPN and CDR2 SVGIG (reference sequence). The V end lost 3 bases, the J end lost 0 bases, and 20 bases lay between the germline ends. The CDR3 runs to 18 residues.

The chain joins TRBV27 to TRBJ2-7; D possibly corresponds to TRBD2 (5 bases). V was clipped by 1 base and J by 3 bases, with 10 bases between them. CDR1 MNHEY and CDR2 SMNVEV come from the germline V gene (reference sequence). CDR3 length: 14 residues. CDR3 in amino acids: CASSLYTSGYEQYF. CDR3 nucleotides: TGTGCCAGCAGTTTATACACCAGCGGCTACGAGCAGTACTTC.

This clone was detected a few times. The CDR3 nucleotides are TGTGCCTGGAGCCTTGCAGGAGGGAACACTGAAGCTTTCTTT. Translation gives CAWSLAGGNTEAFF. The chain links TRBV30 to TRBJ1-1; D unresolved. Germline loops: CDR1 GTSNPN, CDR2 SVGIG (reference sequence). CDR3 size: 14 residues. Trimming took off 3 bases at V and 1 base at J, with 12 bases between the two ends.